These 9 T cell receptor beta chains share one sample of origin, sequenced in a study of T cells in narcolepsy. Clones were sequenced by immunoSEQ multiplex PCR, and TCRdb holds only the in-frame ones, with some missing. The table shows about 22,000 clones, with about 80% occurring only once. The sample taken for sequencing was memory (CD45RA-) CD4+ T cells from blood. Every receptor here comes from a human donor in good health.

The chain recombines TRBV7-2 with TRBJ2-5, with 8 bases that match TRBD2. CDR1 and CDR2 (germline): SGHTA, FQGNSA. With V trimmed by 0 bases and J by 5 bases, 5 bases remained unmatched. The CDR3 is 15 amino acids. CDR3 nucleotides: TGTGCCAGCAGCTTAGCGGGGGCTAGCGGGGAGACCCAGTACTTC. Translating gives CASSLAGASGETQYF.

The chain carries TRBV2 and TRBJ2-1; D may correspond to TRBD1 or TRBD2 (5 bases each). The CDR3 has 14 amino acids. Germline-derived CDR1 and CDR2 are SNHLY and FYNNEI. V was trimmed by 6 bases and J by 0 bases, leaving 9 bases between them. The CDR3 spells CASSGTSSYNEQFF. CDR3 bases: TGTGCCAGCAGCGGGACCAGCTCCTACAATGAGCAGTTCTTC.

The J gene is TRBJ2-7, the V gene TRBV5-1; 8 nucleotides agree with TRBD1. The V segment lost 4 bases and the J segment 5 bases; nucleotides outside the gene matches: 11. The germline V gene has CDR1 SGHRS and CDR2 YFSETQ. The CDR3 contains 15 residues. The chain's CDR3 is CASSVRTGQGNEQYF. The CDR3 DNA follows: TGCGCCAGCAGCGTCCGGACAGGGCAAGGAAACGAGCAGTACTTC.

This clone showed up just a few times. This rearrangement joins TRBV6-6 to TRBJ1-1; a weak D match, TRBD1 (6 bases). The CDR3 sequence is 15 residues long. Trimming stripped 2 bases from V and 6 bases from J, with 16 bases between. The germline CDR1 and CDR2 sequences are MNHNY and SVGAGI (reference sequence). The CDR3 region is CASSYPSGGKSEAFF. The CDR3 region has the DNA TGTGCCAGCAGTTACCCCTCGGGGGGCAAGTCTGAAGCTTTCTTT.

This clone was observed once. The J gene is TRBJ1-1, the V gene TRBV18; D unresolved. The CDR3 sequence is 13 residues long. V gave up 7 bases and J gave up 0 bases, with 9 bases separating them. In germline, CDR1 is KGHSH, CDR2 LQKENI. CDR3 coding DNA: TGTGCCAGCTTCAGGACCCTGAACACTGAAGCTTTCTTT. Residues: CASFRTLNTEAFF.

A single count supports this clone. The DNA for the CDR3 is TGTGCCAGCAGCTTAGCGGGCGGGCAGGGAAATTCACCCCTCCACTTT. This codes for CASSLAGGQGNSPLHF. This sequence joins TRBV13 and TRBJ1-6; TRBD1 is a possible D gene (5 bases). Deletions cut 1 base from V and 7 bases from J, with 14 bases between. Germline assignment: CDR1 PRHDT and CDR2 FYEKMQ (reference sequence). The CDR3 has 16 residues.

About this clone: Other nucleotide sequences from this sample produce the same CDR3. This chain's CDR3 is CASSQSGGAGNEQFF. In nucleotides, the CDR3 is TGTGCCAGCAGCCAAAGCGGGGGGGCCGGTAATGAGCAGTTCTTC. The V call is TRBV14, the J call TRBJ2-1; 10 nucleotides match TRBD2. CDR1 is SGHDN, CDR2 FVKESK, per germline. J lost 7 bases, V lost 2 bases, and 5 bases had no gene match. The CDR3 consists of 15 residues.

The chain has TRBV5-6 and TRBJ1-1; perhaps TRBD1 as D (5 bases). Per the germline V gene, CDR1 is SGHDT and CDR2 is YYEEEE. V gave up 3 bases and J gave up 4 bases, with 10 bases separating them. This CDR3 comprises 13 residues. CDR3 coding DNA: TGTGCCAGCAGCTCAACAAGGGGCACTGAAGCTTTCTTT. Amino acids: CASSSTRGTEAFF.

This chain's CDR3 is CASRTDSYEQYF. The CDR3 DNA sequence: TGTGCCAGCAGGACAGACTCCTACGAGCAGTACTTC. The chain carries TRBV7-8 and TRBJ2-7, with D perhaps TRBD1 (5 bases). The germline gives CDR1 SGHVS, CDR2 FQNEAQ. V was cut by 6 bases and J by 0 bases, with 6 bases left in between. This CDR3 contains 12 residues.